This T cell receptor beta chain originates from a study of naive and memory T cell subsets. Germline V gene sequence: CDR1 DFQATT, CDR2 SNEGSKA (reference sequence). The CDR3 totals 15 residues. V gave up 0 bases and J gave up 4 bases; unmatched junction bases: 7. The beta constant-region primer was an equimolar mix of two oligonucleotides covering TRBC1 and TRBC2. A single record per CDR3 protein comes from TCRdb applying MiXCR to the UMI-ligation and nested PCR reads. This sample has about 150,000 distinct CDR3 sequences, with around 15% found just once. The clonotype comes from a human donor in good health. The material sequenced was naive CD4+ T cells from blood. The chain joins TRBV20-1 to TRBJ2-3; the match to TRBD2 covers 7 bases. The CDR3 is CSARDDGEGADTQYF. The CDR3 DNA reads TGCAGTGCTAGAGATGACGGGGAGGGCGCAGATACGCAGTATTTT.